This TCR beta chain came from a study of blood T cell repertoires in COVID-19. Across the study: From T cells, B-cell-depleted T cells, or PBMCs came the material, which was cDNA or gDNA.

Generated by immunoSEQ multiplex PCR, the TCRdb table keeps only in-frame clones and is missing some. Found here are roughly 150,000 clones, roughly 84% of them singletons; the top ten hold approximately 8%. Deletions cut 1 base from V and 1 base from J, with 9 bases between. The CDR3 is 15 amino acids. The V gene's germline CDR1 is SGHAT and CDR2 FQNNGV. Cohorts were based on clinical histories the participants reported. The specimen was PBMCs or T cells enriched from blood (not recorded which). The chain has TRBV11-2 and TRBJ2-3; D call uncertain. The sequence derives from a woman aged 50 to 60 who had recovered from COVID-19. For the CDR3, the DNA is TGTGCCAGCAGCTTAGGTTTAATCGGCACAGATACGCAGTATTTT. This gives the protein CASSLGLIGTDTQYF.